This entry lists 7 T cell receptor beta chains sequenced from one sample in a study of CD8 T cells in Susac syndrome (dated by TCRdb to between 2018 and 2021). Library preparation was by the immunoSEQ multiplex PCR assay. RNA was extracted with the RNeasy kit and 0.5 to 1 ug was reverse transcribed using random hexamers. In-frame beta chains were kept once TCRdb had trimmed the public reads at Q25 with fastp and called clones with MiXCR. Rows are combined by CDR3 protein, so each entry shows the most common genes and DNA. The sample table lists over 150,000 distinct CDR3 sequences, roughly 94% of them with a count of one. 0.099% of the sample is taken by the ten largest. The sequencing input was CD4+ T cells from PBMCs. The origin of the receptors is a human donor with Susac syndrome.

The V call is TRBV7-2, the J call TRBJ2-5; TRBD1 agrees at 9 bases. The trim removed 4 bases at V and 2 bases at J, leaving 8 bases unmatched. The CDR3 length is 16 residues. Germline values: CDR1 SGHTA, CDR2 FQGNSA. The CDR3 DNA follows: TGTGCCAGCAGCTCGATTGACAGGGGGGGACAAGAGACCCAGTACTTC. Protein sequence: CASSSIDRGGQETQYF.

This clonotype was seen just once. The chain employs TRBV12-3 or TRBV12-4 and TRBJ2-2; TRBD2 might be the D (6 bases). The CDR3 is made up of 17 amino acids. The V end was cut by 1 base, the J end by 4 bases, with 16 bases between. The CDR3 reads CASSLEPGGDLTGELFF. The CDR3 DNA reads TGTGCCAGCAGTTTAGAACCCGGCGGGGACCTCACCGGGGAGCTGTTTTTT.

The CDR3 DNA reads TGTGCCAGCAGCGCCGACAGGGCACTGGAGCAGTACTTC. Its translation: CASSADRALEQYF. V usage is TRBV6-5 and J usage is TRBJ2-7, with TRBD1 matching over 7 bases. The CDR3 runs to 13 residues. V was clipped by 6 bases and J by 7 bases; unmatched bases: 9. Germline-derived CDR1 and CDR2 are MNHEY and SVGAGI.

This clonotype was counted between two and nine times. J is TRBJ2-7 and V is TRBV3-1, with TRBD2 matching 15 bases. Trimming removed 6 bases from V and 4 bases from J; junction bases left unmatched: 7. The CDR3 is 16 amino acids. The germline CDR1 and CDR2 sequences are LGHDT and YNNKEL (reference sequence). CDR3 nucleotide sequence: TGTGCCAGCAGTCCCGGGACTAGCGGGGGGATTTACGAGCAGTACTTC. It translates to CASSPGTSGGIYEQYF.

The table lists this clonotype with a count of one. This chain connects TRBV19 to TRBJ2-7, with no clear D. Trimming cost V 4 bases and J 6 bases, with 16 bases left between them. The CDR3 runs to 14 residues. Per the germline V gene, CDR1 is LNHDA and CDR2 is SQIVND (reference sequence). The CDR3 DNA is TGTGCCAGTAGTACTCTTGCGATGGGCCGCGAGCAGTACTTC. Translating gives CASSTLAMGREQYF.

The rearrangement joins TRBV7-2 to TRBJ2-1; 8 nucleotides agree with TRBD1. This CDR3 has 13 residues. V shed 5 bases and J 9 bases; nucleotides not matched to a gene: 6. Germline V lookup: CDR1 SGHTA, CDR2 FQGNSA. The CDR3 is CASSVTGGIEQFF. CDR3 DNA: TGTGCCAGCAGCGTAACAGGGGGGATTGAGCAGTTCTTC.

The genes are TRBV20-1 and TRBJ1-1; TRBD1 is a possible D gene (6 bases). The germline gives CDR1 DFQATT, CDR2 SNEGSKA (reference sequence). CDR3 size: 14 residues. V lost 1 base and J lost 4, with 13 bases in between. CDR3 in DNA: TGCAGTGCTAGAGTTCGAGGGGGAGCCACTGAAGCTTTCTTT. Protein sequence: CSARVRGGATEAFF.